Following are 12 T cell receptor beta chains from one sample sequenced in a study of T cells after yellow fever vaccination. TCRdb analysed the 5' RACE reads with MiXCR anew, one entry per CDR3 protein. This table has 100,000 to 150,000 distinct CDR3 sequences, about 8.2% appearing once. The sample was CD8+ T cells sorted from PBMCs, taken on the day of the yellow fever booster vaccination. The receptors were sampled from a man aged 18 to 30 who received the YFV17D yellow fever vaccine.

In regard to this clonotype: With a much larger clone just one base away, this may be a read error. This chain links TRBV5-5 with TRBJ1-1, with a tentative D call TRBD1 (5 bases). CDR1 and CDR2 (germline): SGHKS, YYEKEE (reference sequence). This CDR3 spans 13 amino acids. CDR3 DNA: TGTGCCAGCAGCTTGGGTCCGGGGACTGAAGCTTTATTT. Encoded protein: CASSLGPGTEALF.

This clonotype was counted a few times. This rearrangement joins TRBV27 to TRBJ1-2, with D possibly matching TRBD1 (5 bases). The CDR3 is 14 amino acids. Trimming removed 3 bases at V and 5 bases at J, with 13 bases between. CDR1 is MNHEY and CDR2 is SMNVEV in the germline V gene (reference sequence). The CDR3 here is CASSFLSGGYGYTF. CDR3 DNA: TGTGCCAGCAGTTTTCTCTCCGGGGGGTATGGCTACACCTTC.

The table lists this clonotype with a few counts. The chain couples TRBV4-3 to TRBJ1-6, with TRBD1 matching 7 bases. The V segment lost 2 bases and the J segment 4 bases; nucleotides outside the gene matches: 8. This CDR3 contains 17 residues. CDR1 and CDR2 (germline): LGHNA, YSLEER. The CDR3 sequence is CASSQRRTGDYNSPLHF. The CDR3 DNA follows: TGCGCCAGCAGCCAACGCCGTACAGGGGATTATAATTCACCCCTCCACTTT.

This clonotype has a count of ten or more. The chain has TRBV12-3 or TRBV12-4 and TRBJ2-7; 9 bases are a match to TRBD1. The junction had 2 bases not matched to a gene; V was cut back by 8 bases and J by 6 bases. This CDR3 is built from 11 residues. This CDR3 reads CASGTGLEQYF. The CDR3 bases are TGTGCCAGCGGGACAGGGCTCGAGCAGTACTTC.

This clonotype was recorded a few times. This sequence joins TRBV2 and TRBJ2-1, with 11 bases fitting TRBD1. Germline V gene data show CDR1 as SNHLY and CDR2 as FYNNEI. Unmatched junction bases numbered 10, after V lost 8 bases and J lost 4 bases. The CDR3 is 16 amino acids. This CDR3 is CASSGGQGVFYNEQFF. The CDR3 DNA follows: TGTGCCAGCTCAGGGGGACAGGGGGTTTTTTACAATGAGCAGTTCTTC.

The table lists this clonotype with a few counts. This rearrangement joins TRBV7-8 to TRBJ2-5; 8 nucleotides align to TRBD2. Germline V gives CDR1 SGHVS, CDR2 FQNEAQ. After removal of 1 base from V and 4 bases from J, the junction contained 8 bases not matched to a gene. The CDR3 is 16 residues long. The DNA of the CDR3 is TGTGCCAGCAGCTTAGGCGGGGGGCTCGGACTAGAGACCCAGTACTTC. Protein sequence: CASSLGGGLGLETQYF.

The table lists this clonotype with a few counts. The chain carries TRBV4-1 and TRBJ1-1; the D gene is possibly TRBD1 (5 bases). This CDR3 has 13 residues. The germline V gene has CDR1 MGHRA and CDR2 YSYEKL. Trimming cost V 10 bases and J 4 bases, with 16 bases left between them. In DNA form, the CDR3 reads TGCGCCATCTCCTCGGGGGTGGGCACTGAAGCTTTCTTT. Residues: CAISSGVGTEAFF.

This clonotype was observed a few times. This rearrangement joins TRBV4-3 to TRBJ2-2; weak D call: TRBD1 (6 bases). The germline CDR1 and CDR2 sequences are LGHNA and YSLEER. This CDR3 has 16 residues. V was cut by 0 bases and J by 6 bases, with 14 bases left in between. The CDR3 sequence: CASSQDGTSPAGELFF. CDR3 nucleotides: TGCGCCAGCAGCCAAGATGGGACATCCCCTGCCGGGGAGCTGTTTTTT.

The V call is TRBV4-1, the J call TRBJ2-3; TRBD2 matches at 10 bases. V was clipped by 4 bases and J by 5 bases; unmatched bases: 6. Germline CDR1 is MGHRA and CDR2 is YSYEKL. CDR3 size: 15 residues. DNA of the CDR3: TGCGCCAGCAGCCTCGAGCCTAGCGGGGGAGATACGCAGTATTTT. Its translation is CASSLEPSGGDTQYF.

This clonotype was counted only a few times. V is TRBV14 and J is TRBJ2-1; D unresolved. Between the trimmed V and J ends, which lost 0 bases and 12 bases, there was a span of 15 bases. The CDR3 covers 14 residues. Germline loops: CDR1 SGHDN, CDR2 FVKESK. This CDR3 reads CASSQEPETYGQFF. The CDR3 nucleotides read TGTGCCAGCAGCCAAGAACCGGAGACATACGGGCAGTTCTTC.

This clonotype has only a few counts. The chain's CDR3 is CASSPRAGDYEQYF. CDR3 DNA: TGCGCCAGCAGCCCAAGGGCGGGGGACTACGAGCAGTACTTC. V is TRBV4-3 and J is TRBJ2-7; TRBD2 matches 7 bases. Germline CDR1 reads LGHNA; CDR2 reads YSLEER. V trimming: 4 bases; J trimming: 3 bases; junction bases outside the gene matches: 6. This CDR3 is built from 14 residues.

This clonotype was seen a handful of times. V usage is TRBV23-1 and J usage is TRBJ2-3, with D tentatively TRBD1 or TRBD2 (5 bases each). TRBV23-1 is an ORF; its function is uncertain. CDR3 size: 14 residues. Trimming took off 7 bases at V and 0 bases at J, with 11 bases between the two ends. CDR3 amino acids: CASTPEGSTDTQYF. CDR3 sequence (DNA): TGCGCCAGCACCCCCGAGGGGAGCACAGATACGCAGTATTTT.